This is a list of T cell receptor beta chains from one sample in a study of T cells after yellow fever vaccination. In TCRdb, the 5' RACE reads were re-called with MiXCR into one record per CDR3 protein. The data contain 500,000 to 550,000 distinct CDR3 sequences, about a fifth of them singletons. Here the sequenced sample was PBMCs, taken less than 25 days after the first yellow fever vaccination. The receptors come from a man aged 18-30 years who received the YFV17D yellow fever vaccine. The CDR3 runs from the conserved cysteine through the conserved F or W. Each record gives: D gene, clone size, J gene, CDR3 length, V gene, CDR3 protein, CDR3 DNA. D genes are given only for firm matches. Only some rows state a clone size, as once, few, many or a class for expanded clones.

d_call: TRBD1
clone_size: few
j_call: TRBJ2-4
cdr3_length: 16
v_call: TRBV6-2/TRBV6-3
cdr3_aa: CASSPRQGAKRNIQYF
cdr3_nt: TGTGCCAGCAGCCCACGACAGGGCGCAAAGCGAAACATTCAGTACTTC

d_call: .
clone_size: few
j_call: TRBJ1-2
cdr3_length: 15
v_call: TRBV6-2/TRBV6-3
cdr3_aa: CASSPATINIYGYTF
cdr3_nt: TGTGCCAGCAGTCCCGCCACCATAAACATCTATGGCTACACCTTC

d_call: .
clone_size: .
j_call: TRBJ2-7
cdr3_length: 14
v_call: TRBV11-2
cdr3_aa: CASTRLSKGPEQYF
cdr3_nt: TGTGCCAGCACCCGATTATCGAAAGGTCCCGAGCAGTACTTC

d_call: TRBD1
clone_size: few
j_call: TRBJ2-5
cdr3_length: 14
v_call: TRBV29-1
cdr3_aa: CSVTKQGFQETQYF
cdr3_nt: TGCAGCGTAACGAAACAGGGGTTCCAAGAGACCCAGTACTTC

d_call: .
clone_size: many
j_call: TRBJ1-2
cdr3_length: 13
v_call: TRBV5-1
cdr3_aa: CASSFGGDRGYTF
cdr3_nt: TGCGCCAGCAGCTTCGGGGGGGATCGAGGCTACACCTTC

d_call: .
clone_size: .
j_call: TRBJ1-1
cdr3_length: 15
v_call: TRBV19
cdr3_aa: CASSDIQGEWTEAFF
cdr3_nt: TGTGCCAGTAGTGACATACAAGGGGAATGGACTGAAGCTTTCTTT

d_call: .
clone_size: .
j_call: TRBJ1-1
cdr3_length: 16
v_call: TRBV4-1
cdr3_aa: CASSQGSPQGMTEAFF
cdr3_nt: TGCGCCAGCAGCCAAGGCTCCCCACAAGGAATGACTGAAGCTTTCTTT

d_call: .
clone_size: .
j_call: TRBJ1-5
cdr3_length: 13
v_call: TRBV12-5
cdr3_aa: CASGFGANQPQHF
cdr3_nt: TGTGCTAGTGGTTTTGGAGCAAATCAGCCCCAGCATTTT

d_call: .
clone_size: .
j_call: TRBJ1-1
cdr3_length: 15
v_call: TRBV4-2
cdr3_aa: CASSQPWVEETEAFF
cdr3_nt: TGTGCCAGCAGCCAACCATGGGTTGAGGAAACTGAAGCTTTCTTT

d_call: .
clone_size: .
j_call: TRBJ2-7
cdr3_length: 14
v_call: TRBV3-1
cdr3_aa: CASSQADTLYEQYF
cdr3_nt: TGTGCCAGCAGCCAAGCAGATACCTTGTACGAGCAGTACTTC

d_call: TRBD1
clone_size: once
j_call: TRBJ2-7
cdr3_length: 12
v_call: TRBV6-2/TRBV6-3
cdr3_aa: CASSYGDRGQYF
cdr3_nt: TGTGCCAGCAGTTACGGGGACAGGGGGCAGTACTTC

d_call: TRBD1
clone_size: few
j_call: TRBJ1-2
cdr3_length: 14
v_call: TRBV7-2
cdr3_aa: CASSSSTGGYGYTF
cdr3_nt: TGTGCCAGCAGCTCTTCGACAGGGGGCTATGGCTACACCTTC

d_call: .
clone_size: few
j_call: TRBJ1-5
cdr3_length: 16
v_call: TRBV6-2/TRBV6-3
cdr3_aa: CASSYRWVGSNQPQHF
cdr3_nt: TGTGCCAGCAGTTACAGGTGGGTGGGGAGCAATCAGCCCCAGCATTTT

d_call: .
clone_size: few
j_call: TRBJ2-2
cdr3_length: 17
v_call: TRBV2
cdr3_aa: CASSTDRDARATGELFF
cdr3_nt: TGTGCCAGCAGTACGGACCGGGACGCCCGCGCCACCGGGGAGCTGTTTTTT

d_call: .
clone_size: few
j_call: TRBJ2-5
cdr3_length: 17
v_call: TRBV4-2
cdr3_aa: CASSQAGGPGSGETQYF
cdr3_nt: TGTGCCAGCAGCCAAGCAGGTGGTCCAGGTTCGGGAGAGACCCAGTACTTC

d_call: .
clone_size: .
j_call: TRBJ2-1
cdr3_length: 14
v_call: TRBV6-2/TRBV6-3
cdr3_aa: CASSPHDPPPSGFF
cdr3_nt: TGTGCCAGCAGTCCCCACGATCCGCCCCCTTCGGGGTTCTTC

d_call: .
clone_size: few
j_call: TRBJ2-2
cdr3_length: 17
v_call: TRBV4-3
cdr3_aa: CASSQDPPRGNTGELFF
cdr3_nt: TGCGCCAGCAGCCAAGATCCCCCCCGCGGGAACACCGGGGAGCTGTTTTTT

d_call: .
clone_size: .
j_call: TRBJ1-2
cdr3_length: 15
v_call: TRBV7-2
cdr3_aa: CASSLIPGDTYGYTF
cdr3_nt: TGTGCCAGCAGCTTAATACCGGGGGACACCTATGGCTACACCTTC

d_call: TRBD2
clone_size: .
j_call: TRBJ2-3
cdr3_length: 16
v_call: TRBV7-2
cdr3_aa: CASSVRASGGEDTQYF
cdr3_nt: TGTGCCAGCAGCGTAAGGGCTAGCGGGGGGGAAGATACGCAGTATTTT

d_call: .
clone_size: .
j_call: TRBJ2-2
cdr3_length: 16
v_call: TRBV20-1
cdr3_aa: CSARDVRGFSTGELFF
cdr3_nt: TGCAGTGCTAGAGATGTACGAGGCTTTAGCACCGGGGAGCTGTTTTTT

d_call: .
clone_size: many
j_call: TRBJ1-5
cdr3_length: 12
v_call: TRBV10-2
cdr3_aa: CASSEGDQPQHF
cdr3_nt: TGCGCCAGCAGTGAGGGGGATCAGCCCCAGCATTTT

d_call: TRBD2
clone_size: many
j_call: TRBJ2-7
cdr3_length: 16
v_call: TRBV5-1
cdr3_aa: CASAIKGPAGAYEQYF
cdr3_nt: TGCGCCAGCGCCATAAAGGGACCGGCGGGAGCCTACGAGCAGTACTTC

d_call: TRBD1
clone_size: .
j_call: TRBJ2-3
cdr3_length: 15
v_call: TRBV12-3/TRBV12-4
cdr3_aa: CASSRTGGSTDTQYF
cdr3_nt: TGTGCCAGCTCGCGGACAGGAGGTAGCACAGATACGCAGTATTTT

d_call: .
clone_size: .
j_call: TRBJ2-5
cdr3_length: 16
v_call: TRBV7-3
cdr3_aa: CASSLFGGQLQETQYF
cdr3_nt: TGTGCCAGCAGCTTATTCGGGGGGCAACTCCAAGAGACCCAGTACTTC

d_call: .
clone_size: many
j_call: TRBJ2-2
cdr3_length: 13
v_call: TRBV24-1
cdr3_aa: CAASPANTGELFF
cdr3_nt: TGTGCCGCCTCACCCGCGAACACCGGGGAGCTGTTTTTT

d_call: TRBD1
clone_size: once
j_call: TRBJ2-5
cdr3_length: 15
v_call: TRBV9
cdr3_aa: CASSIRGQGSETQYF
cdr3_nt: TGTGCCAGCAGCATTCGGGGACAGGGCTCAGAGACCCAGTACTTC

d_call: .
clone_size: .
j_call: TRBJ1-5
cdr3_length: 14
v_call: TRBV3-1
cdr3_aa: CASSRGQGGQPQHF
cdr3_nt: TGTGCCAGCAGCCGAGGGCAGGGTGGTCAGCCCCAGCATTTT

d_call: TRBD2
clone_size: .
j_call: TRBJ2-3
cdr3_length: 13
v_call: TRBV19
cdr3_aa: CASTTSGTDTQYF
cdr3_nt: TGTGCCAGTACAACTAGCGGCACAGATACGCAGTATTTT

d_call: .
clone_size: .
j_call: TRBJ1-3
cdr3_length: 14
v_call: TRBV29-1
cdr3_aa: CSVEEAGTGNTIYF
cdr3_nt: TGCAGCGTTGAAGAGGCAGGGACTGGAAACACCATATATTTT

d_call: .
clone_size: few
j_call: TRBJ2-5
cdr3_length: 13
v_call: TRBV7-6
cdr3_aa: CASVAGGQETQYF
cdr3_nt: TGTGCCAGCGTGGCTGGGGGGCAAGAGACCCAGTACTTC

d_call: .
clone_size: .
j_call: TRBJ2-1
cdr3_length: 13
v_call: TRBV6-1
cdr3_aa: CASSERGDGGQFF
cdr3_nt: TGTGCCAGCAGTGAAAGAGGGGATGGGGGGCAGTTCTTC

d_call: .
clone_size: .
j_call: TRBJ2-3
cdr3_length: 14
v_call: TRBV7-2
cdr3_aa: CASSPTLTRDTQYF
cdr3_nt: TGTGCCAGCAGCCCTACCTTGACTAGAGATACGCAGTATTTT